This TCR beta chain derives from a study of blood T cell repertoires in COVID-19. Across the study: Samples representing acute and convalescent COVID-19 were sourced from the United States, Italy and Spain. PBMCs, B-cell-depleted T cells, or T cells provided the cDNA or gDNA that made up the material.

Across about two dozen US areas, participants ranged in age from about 18 to 100 years. The repertoire was sequenced with immunoSEQ multiplex PCR; TCRdb's copy has only in-frame clones and lacks some. The sample has 250,000 or so clones, about 91% seen once. In germline, CDR1 is MGHRA, CDR2 YSYEKL. The CDR3 is 15 residues long. Trimming stripped 2 bases from V and 7 bases from J, with 14 bases between. This sequence joins TRBV4-1 and TRBJ1-4, with D possibly matching TRBD1 (5 bases). Specimen: PBMCs or T cells enriched from blood (not recorded which). This clonotype originated in a woman aged 40 to 50 with acute COVID-19. The CDR3 DNA reads TGCGCCAGCAGCCAATTGGGGCTAAGACTTGAAAAACTGTTTTTT. Its protein product is CASSQLGLRLEKLFF.